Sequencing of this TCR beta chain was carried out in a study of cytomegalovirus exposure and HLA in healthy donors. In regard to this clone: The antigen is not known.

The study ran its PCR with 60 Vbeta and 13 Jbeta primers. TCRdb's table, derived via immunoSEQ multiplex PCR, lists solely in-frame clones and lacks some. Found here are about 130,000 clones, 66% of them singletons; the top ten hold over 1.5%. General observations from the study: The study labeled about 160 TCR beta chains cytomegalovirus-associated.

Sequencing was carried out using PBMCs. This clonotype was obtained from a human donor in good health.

The CDR3 loop reads CASSLQGPSGEQFF. In nucleotides, the CDR3 is TGTGCCAGCAGTTTACAAGGCCCTAGCGGGGAGCAGTTCTTC. The rearrangement joins TRBV27 to TRBJ2-1; TRBD2 aligns across 8 bases. CDR3 length equals 14 residues. Trimming at V came to 2 bases and at J to 10 bases, leaving 7 bases not matched to a gene. Per the germline V gene, CDR1 is MNHEY and CDR2 is SMNVEV (reference sequence).